This T cell receptor (beta chain) appears in the sequencing data of a study of cytomegalovirus exposure and HLA in healthy donors (dated by TCRdb to 2015 to 2018). Looking at the study overall: According to an earlier analysis of 550 to 700 of the donors, roughly 180 million T cells yielded 120 million or so unique TCR beta sequences and 250 to 350 Gb of sequence data. The study used immunosequencing to profile the T cell repertoires of approximately 650 subjects and linked those repertoires to cytomegalovirus serostatus. The study was designed to test whether signatures of past pathogen exposure could be identified by cataloging public T cell receptors. Donor age, sex, ethnicity and CMV serostatus were collected together with the repertoire data. An early release covering about 600 HLA-typed donors comprised roughly 300 gigabases of sequencing data and 65 million to 100 million unique TCR sequences. A separate validation cohort of approximately 130 different subjects was used in addition to the 666-subject first cohort. Among 398 genotyped donors of the cohort, an average of approximately 240,000 unique TCR beta nucleotide sequences was sequenced per donor, of which about 18% were non-productive. Four to six DR-DQ haplotypes were handled as single units for association and clustering, since linkage in the cohort was strong. In the later analysis, no new phenotypic data were used to find candidate immune exposures; instead, reliance was placed on TCR beta sequences and their occurrence across donors. Class I and class II HLA loci were covered by the typing at four-digit resolution. Genome-wide SNP genotypes for about 65% of the roughly 700 donors were used in a later genetic analysis, which treated that subset as a discovery cohort. A later analysis re-examined previously published TCR beta repertoires from 500 to 700 donors and added high-resolution HLA genotyping to investigate patterns of TCR occurrence. An earlier analysis of approximately 580 of the donors used high-throughput TCR beta sequencing to judge whether each TCR beta V gene segment behaved as functional or pseudogenic. To predict cytomegalovirus infection status, the study brought together high-throughput TCR immunosequencing, statistical association of individual TCRs with disease status, and machine learning. The number of typed donors differed by locus: 629-630 for A, B, C, DRB1 and DQB1; approximately 520 for DQA1; some 610 for DPA1; and around 450 for DPB1. Every discovery cohort repertoire had been produced on one sequencing platform. The genetic ancestry cluster associated with self-reported Caucasian donors included over 65% of the roughly 400 genotyped donors. The paper as a whole reports these results and caveats: Sequencing depth was assumed to be roughly uniform across donors in the presence/absence analyses, though that assumption may not hold. Because some donors lacked HLA typing at each locus, the association tests relied only on the typed subset. In the study, some 180 TCR beta chains were listed as associated with cytomegalovirus. A further reported finding was that TCR beta sequences accurately predicted the HLA-A and HLA-B alleles for most subjects in the first cohort. A few of the identified cytomegalovirus-associated TCR beta chains were confirmed in vitro to be specific for cytomegalovirus antigens. CMV serostatus was the only immune exposure information available for the cohort. Compared with the 666-donor mean, donors in an Asian-associated ancestry cluster had fewer N-insertions in productive TCRs, according to a later genetic analysis. The authors suggested that the approach could potentially be generalized to other disease states and immunological phenotypes. Linkage disequilibrium might explain the correlated functional status among segregating V segments, but an unknown experimental factor could not be ruled out. When HLA alleles, especially DR and DQ, strongly co-occurred, attributing TCR associations to individual alleles was difficult. Most TCR sequences were seen in very few donors, while some public TCRs were found in many individuals. Because counts were too low, more than 15 rarely observed V segments, including chromosome 9 orphons, were excluded from the earlier analysis of some 590 of the donors. This cohort had only TCR beta chains sequenced, and the lack of alpha or paired-chain data limited which features could be detected. In a later analysis, the rate of TCR association differed among HLA loci, with DRB1 alleles having the most associated TCRs and HLA-C alleles having the fewest. A later analysis reported that several top co-occurrence clusters appeared linked to parvovirus B19, influenza, CMV and Epstein-Barr virus. In both the original and validation cohorts, the classifier was reported to diagnose cytomegalovirus status with high specificity and sensitivity. Specific HLA alleles were associated with roughly 16,000 TCR beta sequences at a false discovery rate of 0.05 in a later analysis. A later analysis found that HLA-associated TCR beta chains were more clonally expanded and had lower generation probabilities than equally common non-associated chains. An earlier analysis of 587 of the donors showed that most TCR beta V segments appeared in productive rearrangements either about 87% or about 30% of the time, which broadly matched IMGT annotations. An association between a missense DCLRE1C variant and V-gene and J-gene trimming of TCR beta chains was found in a later genetic analysis and replicated in an independent cohort. A later analysis found that most CMV-associated TCR beta chains appeared HLA-restricted, with HLA associations seemingly driven largely by CMV exposure. Some IMGT-functional V segments, including TRBV6-2 and TRBV6-3, could not be distinguished by the 87-base-pair reads and were therefore excluded. A cluster of highly shared sequence variants was judged likely to represent a technical artifact of the sequencing pipeline.

The cohort comprised hundreds of healthy bone marrow donors. At the time of sampling, all cohort members were nominally healthy, though unrecorded immune exposures were likely present. The donor tested CMV seropositive, placing the donor among the 289 seropositive members of the cohort. A peripheral blood sample was provided by each donor, and peripheral blood mononuclear cells were used for TCR beta sequencing. The Qiagen DNeasy Blood Extraction Kit was used to extract genomic DNA from the blood cell samples. The library was obtained by the immunoSEQ multiplex PCR assay. A mixture of 60 forward primers for TCR Vbeta segments and 13 reverse primers for TCR Jbeta segments was used in the multiplex PCR. A multiplex PCR assay on genomic DNA amplified the CDR3 region of rearranged TCR beta genes. The amplified TCR beta libraries were sequenced on the Illumina HiSeq System as 87-base-pair reads. Per the source publication's procedure: A later analysis tallied 75 million to 85 million unique TCR beta chains across the 660 or so repertoires, and some 10 million of those chains were shared by two or more donors. Raw reads were error-corrected and collapsed into unique sequences with a nearest-neighbor algorithm that merged closely related sequences to remove PCR and sequencing errors. Alignment of CDR3 sequences to IMGT reference sequences was used to assign V, D and J gene segments. For a sequence to be retained, at least a six-nucleotide match to both a V gene segment and a J gene segment was required. A rearrangement counted as productive if the CDR3 had no stop codons and remained in frame with V and J, and every other rearrangement counted as non-productive. CDR3 was defined according to IMGT convention as the region running from the second conserved V-encoded cysteine to the conserved J-encoded phenylalanine. In an earlier analysis of around 570 of the donors, sequences lacking an unambiguous match to a single V gene segment were excluded. In an earlier analysis of approximately 610 of the donors, V segments were called functional above 56.7% productive rearrangements and were called segregating when the between-donor standard deviation exceeded 5%. A statistical classification framework was developed to diagnose cytomegalovirus status using the catalog of TCR beta chain sequences. In a later analysis, V and J genes were assigned by comparing TCR nucleotide sequences against IMGT/GENE-DB human TR gene sequences. The TCRdist pipeline was used in a later analysis to assign CDR3 sequences and most-parsimonious VDJ recombination scenarios. In a later analysis, each TCR beta chain was defined by its CDR3 amino acid sequence together with its V-gene family, and reads lacking a unique V-gene family were excluded. As a way to deal with suspected cross-contamination and a sequencing artifact, a later analysis dropped under 600 nucleotide sequences that were highly shared and had low generation probability. A later analysis calculated a clonal expansion index for each public chain from normalized within-repertoire ranks of inferred template counts. Generation probabilities in a later analysis came from a VDJ recombination model fitted to out-of-frame rearrangements, and those results were checked against IGoR. Hypergeometric tests were used in a later analysis to score TCR-TCR, TCR-HLA and TCR-CMV co-occurrence, with a repertoire-size bias correction applied to the TCR pairs. A later analysis estimated false discovery rates by permuting HLA or CMV assignments 20 times. In a later analysis, co-occurring TCRs were grouped using DBSCAN, with TCRdist sequence similarity added in when clustering inside HLA-allele-positive subsets. Repertoires with fewer than 30,000 or more than 120,000 public chains, plus five repertoires with anomalous nucleotide sharing, were excluded from co-occurrence clustering. As stored in TCRdb, this immuneACCESS dataset retains in-frame rearrangements with V and J assigned. A fraction of the clones does not appear; measured against another copy, unresolved V genes explain less than half of the discrepancy, and the remainder lacks a known reason. The D gene and trimming were derived from the DNA, and the V and J assignments and clone size from that table. The sample yields 90,000 to 120,000 clones; around 76% were counted once. The ten largest make up 2% to 3% of the sample.

In regard to this clone: This clone's antigen is unknown. Base qualities are not provided; no much larger clone lies one nucleotide away.

Cut back by 6 bases and 3 bases, the V and J ends lie 7 bases apart. The cysteine opens and the phenylalanine closes a CDR3 of 12 amino acids. Just the 36-base CDR3 DNA is kept, in frame starting at base 1. CDR1 and CDR2, per the germline V gene, are MNHEY and SVGAGI. The source material was PBMCs. The receptor's source is a man aged 25-45 years in good health and CMV-seropositive. In this chain, TRBV6-5 is recombined with TRBJ2-3, with the D gene not clear enough to name. CDR3 region: CASSPRTDTQYF. In nucleotides, the sequence is TGTGCCAGCAGCCCTAGAACAGATACGCAGTATTTT.